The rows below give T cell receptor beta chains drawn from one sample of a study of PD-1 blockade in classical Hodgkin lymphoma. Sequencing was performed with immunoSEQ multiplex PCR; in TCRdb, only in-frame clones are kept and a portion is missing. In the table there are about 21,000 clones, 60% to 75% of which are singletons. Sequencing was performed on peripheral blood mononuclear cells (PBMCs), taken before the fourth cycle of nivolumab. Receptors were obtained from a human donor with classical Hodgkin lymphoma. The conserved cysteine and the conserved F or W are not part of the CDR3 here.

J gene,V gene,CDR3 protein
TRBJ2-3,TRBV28,ASSLWAGGRTDTQY
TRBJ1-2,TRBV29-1,SVYEFGTNHNYGYT
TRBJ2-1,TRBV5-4,ASSLDRGLLNEQF
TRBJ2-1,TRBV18,ASSPGQGAYNEQF
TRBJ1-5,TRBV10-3,AISARAAGVGQPQH
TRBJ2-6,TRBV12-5,ASGIKDAGQSRANVLT
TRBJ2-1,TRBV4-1,ASSQVAQSSYNEQF
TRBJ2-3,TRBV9,ASSSTRTSGTDTQY
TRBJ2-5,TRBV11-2,ASGSETQY
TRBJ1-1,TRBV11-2,ASSLVFGVEAF
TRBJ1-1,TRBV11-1,ASSLAGIGTTEAF
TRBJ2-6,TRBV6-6,ASTISGANVLT
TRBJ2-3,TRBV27,ASGWRGESQY
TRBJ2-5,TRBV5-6,ASSFGTGARRETQY
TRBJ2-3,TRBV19,ASSTGLAFGDTQY
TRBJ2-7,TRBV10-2,ASSGASSYEQY
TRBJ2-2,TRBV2,ASSEATDTGELF
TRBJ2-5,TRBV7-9,ASSLAQGLETQY
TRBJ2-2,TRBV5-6,ASSFRGLIANTGELF
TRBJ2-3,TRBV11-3,ASSWGGGESTDTQY
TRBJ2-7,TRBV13,ASSPRGVGQGVEQY
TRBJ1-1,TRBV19,ASSMAPGRMNTEAF